The present entry profiles one T cell receptor beta chain with its context. This entry comes from a study of blood T cell repertoires in COVID-19. In the original workflow: Nucleated cell number was recorded as an estimate derived from reference gene primer amplification. Sequencing was performed with immunoSEQ multiplex PCR; in TCRdb, only in-frame clones are kept and a portion is missing. V and J calls and clone size follow that table, whereas D and trimming were derived from the DNA. In the table there are roughly 70,000 clones, more than 85% of which are singletons. V was cut by 2 bases and J by 6 bases, with 14 bases left in between. This CDR3 is built from 15 residues. CDR1 and CDR2 (germline): MNHNS, SASEGT.

Sequencing input: peripheral blood. The chain recombines TRBV6-1 with TRBJ2-1; D remains ambiguous. The sequence derives from a man in his fifties or sixties with COVID-19, enrolled during active disease. CDR3 in DNA: TGTGCCAGCAGTGAAACCCCTACAGCAGTCAATGAGCAGTTCTTC. Its protein is CASSETPTAVNEQFF.